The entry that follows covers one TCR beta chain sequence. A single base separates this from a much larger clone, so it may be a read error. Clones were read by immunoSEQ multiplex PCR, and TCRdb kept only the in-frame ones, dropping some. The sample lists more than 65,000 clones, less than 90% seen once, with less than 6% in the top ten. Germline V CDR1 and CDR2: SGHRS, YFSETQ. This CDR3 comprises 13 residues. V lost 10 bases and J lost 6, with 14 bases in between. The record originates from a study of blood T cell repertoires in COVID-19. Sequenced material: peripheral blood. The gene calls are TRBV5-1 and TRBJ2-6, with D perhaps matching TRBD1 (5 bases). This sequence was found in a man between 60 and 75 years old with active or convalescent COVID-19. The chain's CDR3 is CAEKDTEANVLTF. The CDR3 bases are TGCGCCGAAAAGGACACAGAGGCCAACGTCCTGACTTTC. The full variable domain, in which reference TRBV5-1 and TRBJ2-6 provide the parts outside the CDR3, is KAGVTQTPRYLIKTRGQQVTLSCSPISGHRSVSWYQQTPGQGLQFLFEYFSETQRNKGNFPGRFSGRQFSNSRSEMNVSTLELGDSALYLCAEKDTEANVLTFGAGSRLTVL.